This paragraph covers one T cell receptor beta chain sequence. What it binds is unknown. The CDR3 extends over 15 amino acids. Germline loops: CDR1 MGHRA, CDR2 YSYEKL. V shed 4 bases and J shed 0 bases, with 12 bases lying between them. The data were obtained in a study of cytomegalovirus exposure and HLA in healthy donors. Study summary: From donors who were HLA-typed, an early data release held about 85 million unique TCRs.

General observations from the study: Productive rates of about 90% or about 30% were seen for most TCR beta V segments in an earlier analysis.

PCR amplification relied on 60 Vbeta primers (plus 13 Jbeta primers). Clones were read by immunoSEQ multiplex PCR, and TCRdb kept only the in-frame ones, dropping some. This table has over 150,000 clones, around 79% appearing once. The TCR comes from a woman aged 40 to 50 in good health and CMV-seropositive. Material for sequencing was PBMCs. The J gene is TRBJ1-1, the V gene TRBV4-1; the D gene is possibly TRBD1 (5 bases). In DNA form, the CDR3 reads TGCGCCAGCAGCCTACCGACAGAGATGAACACTGAAGCTTTCTTT. It yields the protein CASSLPTEMNTEAFF.